This T cell receptor (beta chain) was captured by sequencing in a study of T cells in Graves' hyperthyroidism and ophthalmopathy. Study-level information: Once the initial diagnosis was made, peripheral blood was obtained before any treatment. The study's findings and limits: Appearing also in blood were most of the thyroid clonotypes expanded above 0.001. Model-based prediction identified ophthalmopathy a median roughly 6.1 months prior to its onset.

Orbital computed tomography and thyroid ultrasound, together with serum TRAb and thyroxine and clinical symptoms, were used for diagnoses. Amplified regions were TCR beta CDR3 sequences from RNA transcripts. First-round RT-PCR targeting the TCR CDR3 was performed with the HTBI primer set. TCRdb re-analysed the multiplex PCR reads in MiXCR, keeping a single row per CDR3 protein. Of hundreds of thousands of distinct CDR3 sequences in the sample, around 15% were seen once. The table lists this clonotype with many counts. No antigen is known for it. The V end lost 0 bases, the J end lost 9 bases, and 9 bases lay between the germline ends. Germline values: CDR1 GTSNPN, CDR2 SVGIG (reference sequence). The CDR3 is made up of 13 amino acids.

The clonotype originates from a man aged 18 to 30 with Graves' ophthalmopathy. The chain employs TRBV30 and TRBJ1-6; D may be TRBD1 (5 bases). Sequenced: blood. Here the CDR3 DNA reads TGTGCCTGGAGTGTCAAGGGGAGTTCACCCCTCCACTTT. This translates into CAWSVKGSSPLHF.